This TCR beta chain is drawn from a study of Ad26.COV2.S vaccination and SARS-CoV-2 variants. Study details: Intramuscularly, Ad26.COV2.S was given either once or twice, 56 days apart.

Treatment reported: 15 to 20 received Ad26.COV2.S at low or high dose, single or two shots; about five received placebo; per-sample allocation not given. Sampling was performed 63 days after the first vaccine or placebo injection. A note on this clone: What it recognizes is unknown.

TCRdb's table, derived via immunoSEQ multiplex PCR, lists solely in-frame clones and lacks some. The repertoire holds fewer than 800,000 clones, with around 90% as singletons. Overall study findings and caveats: Vaccine and placebo groups showed comparable non-spike TCR breadth.

V dropped 0 bases and J dropped 3 bases, with 16 bases sitting between them. CDR3 length equals 16 residues. Germline CDR1 and CDR2: SGHRS and YFSETQ. The chain has TRBV5-1 and TRBJ2-7; D ambiguous. The TCR comes from a person aged 18-60 years who received the Ad26.COV2.S COVID-19 vaccine or a placebo. The source material was peripheral blood, sampled in a trial of Ad26.COV2.S vaccine versus placebo. The CDR3 DNA reads as TGCGCCAGCAGCTTGGCCATCACAGAGCCAAGCTACGAGCAGTACTTC. This codes for CASSLAITEPSYEQYF. Full variable domain (missing parts from reference TRBV5-1 and TRBJ2-7): KAGVTQTPRYLIKTRGQQVTLSCSPISGHRSVSWYQQTPGQGLQFLFEYFSETQRNKGNFPGRFSGRQFSNSRSEMNVSTLELGDSALYLCASSLAITEPSYEQYFGPGTRLTVT.